Below are 8 T cell receptor beta chains sequenced from a single sample in a study of blood T cells in healthy people across ages. PCR was performed a second time for about 6 to 12 cycles using a sample-barcoded 5' primer and a J-beta primer mix. Via MiXCR, TCRdb re-called the 5' RACE reads, giving one row per CDR3 protein. The table has approximately 2,000,000 distinct CDR3 sequences, approximately 40% seen once. The sample was blood. The receptors shown here come from a human donor in good health.

In regard to this clonotype: A much more abundant neighbour one base away suggests this may be a read error. The V call is TRBV7-8, the J call TRBJ2-1; D gene unclear. Per the germline V gene, CDR1 is SGHVS and CDR2 is FQNEAQ. CDR3 size: 14 residues. The CDR3 reads CASSLFSSYNERFF. In DNA form, the CDR3 reads TGTGCCAGCAGCTTATTTAGCTCCTACAATGAGCGGTTCTTC.

This clonotype was recorded a few times. This chain uses TRBV20-1 with TRBJ2-5; TRBD2 aligns across 7 bases. Looked up from germline, CDR1 is DFQATT and CDR2 is SNEGSKA (reference sequence). The J segment lost 0 bases and the V segment lost 4 bases, leaving 5 bases of the junction unmatched. The CDR3 is made up of 14 amino acids. The CDR3 DNA reads as TGCAGTGCTAAATCAAGCGGGAACCAAGAGACCCAGTACTTC. Amino acids: CSAKSSGNQETQYF.

This clonotype was observed a single time. A junction boundary mismatches the germline segment, possibly from a read error. The chain couples TRBV5-1 to TRBJ2-1; a weak D match, TRBD2 (5 bases). CDR3 length: 15 amino acids. Germline CDR1 and CDR2: SGHRS and YFSETQ. The CDR3 spells CASSFGPSSYNGQFF. The CDR3 DNA sequence: TGCGCCAGCAGCTTTGGACCTAGCTCCTACAATGGGCAGTTCTTC. The variable domain in full, completed from reference TRBV5-1 and TRBJ2-1, reads KAGVTQTPRYLIKTRGQQVTLSCSPISGHRSVSWYQQTPGQGLQFLFEYFSETQRNKGNFPGRFSGRQFSNSRSEMNVSTLELGDSALYLCASSFGPSSYNGQFFGPGTRLTVL.

This sequence joins TRBV29-1 and TRBJ1-2; TRBD1 might be the D (6 bases). Between the trimmed V and J ends, which lost 1 base and 7 bases, there was a span of 10 bases. The CDR3 runs 12 residues. Germline V CDR1 and CDR2: SQVTM, ANQGSEA. CDR3 DNA: TGCAGCGTTGAAGGGGGAGGGGGTGGCTACACCTTC. It codes for CSVEGGGGGYTF.

The chain carries TRBV7-2 and TRBJ1-6; 7 nucleotides match TRBD1. Losses at the gene ends were 5 bases for V and 7 bases for J; bases not matched to a gene: 11. Per the germline V gene, CDR1 is SGHTA and CDR2 is FQGNSA. CDR3 size: 16 residues. CDR3 bases: TGTGCCAGCAGCATTCAAGCTGACAGGGTGAATTCACCCCTCCACTTT. This encodes CASSIQADRVNSPLHF.

This clonotype was found a few times. V usage is TRBV30 and J usage is TRBJ2-1, with a tentative D call TRBD2 (5 bases). V shed 4 bases and J shed 7 bases, with 14 bases lying between them. The CDR3 has 13 residues. Germline loops: CDR1 GTSNPN, CDR2 SVGIG (reference sequence). The CDR3 bases are TGTGCCTGGATGGGGAGAATTGGAAATGAGCAGTTCTTC. Translating gives CAWMGRIGNEQFF.

The sample holds a few counts of this clonotype. The chain carries TRBV20-1 and TRBJ2-7; D might be TRBD2 (5 bases). The V and J ends lost 6 bases and 2 bases respectively, with 11 bases between them. Germline V gives CDR1 DFQATT, CDR2 SNEGSKA (reference sequence). There are 12 residues in the CDR3. In nucleotides, the CDR3 is TGCAGTGCCTCGGACGGGGCCTACGAGCAGTACTTC. Translation: CSASDGAYEQYF.

V usage is TRBV7-8 and J usage is TRBJ2-2; D is uncertain. V lost 0 bases to trimming and J lost 5 bases, with 10 bases between them. This CDR3 region has 15 residues. Germline loops: CDR1 SGHVS, CDR2 FQNEAQ. This chain's CDR3 is CASSLAPHSTGELFF. The CDR3 DNA follows: TGTGCCAGCAGCTTAGCCCCTCACAGTACCGGGGAGCTGTTTTTT.